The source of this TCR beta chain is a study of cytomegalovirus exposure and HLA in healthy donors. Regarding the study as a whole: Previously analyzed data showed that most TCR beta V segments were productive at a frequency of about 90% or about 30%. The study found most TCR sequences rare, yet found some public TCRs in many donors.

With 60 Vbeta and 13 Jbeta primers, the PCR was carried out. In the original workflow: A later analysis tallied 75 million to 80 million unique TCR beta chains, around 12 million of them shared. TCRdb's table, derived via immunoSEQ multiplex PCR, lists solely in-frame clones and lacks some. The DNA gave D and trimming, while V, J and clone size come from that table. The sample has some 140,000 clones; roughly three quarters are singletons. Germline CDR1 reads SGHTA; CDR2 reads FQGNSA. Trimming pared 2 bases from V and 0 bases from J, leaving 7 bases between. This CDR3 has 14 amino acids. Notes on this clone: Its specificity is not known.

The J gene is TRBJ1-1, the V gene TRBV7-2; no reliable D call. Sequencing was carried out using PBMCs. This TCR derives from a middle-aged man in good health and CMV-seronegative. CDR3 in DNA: TGTGCCAGCAGCTTACCAGGCATGAACACTGAAGCTTTCTTT. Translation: CASSLPGMNTEAFF. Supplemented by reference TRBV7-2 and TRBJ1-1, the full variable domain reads GAGVSQSPSNKVTEKGKDVELRCDPISGHTALYWYRQSLGQGLEFLIYFQGNSAPDKSGLPSDRFSAERTGGSVSTLTIQRTQQEDSAVYLCASSLPGMNTEAFFGQGTRLTVV.